This T cell receptor beta chain originates from a study of T cells after posttransplantation cyclophosphamide. Points from the study as a whole: TRB overlap between skin or GI tissue T cells and blood was limited.

The CDR3 sequence is 15 residues long. Germline values: CDR1 SGHAT, CDR2 FQNNGV. The V gene lost 5 bases and the J gene lost 0 bases, with 13 bases spanning the gap. As for this clone: Its antigen is still unknown.

Some clones are missing from TCRdb's copy, which holds only in-frame ones; the method was immunoSEQ multiplex PCR. The sample records 25,000 or so clones, roughly 88% being singletons. The TCR originated in a woman aged 60-75 years with a blood cancer, CMV-positive, and with a related stem cell donor. The V call is TRBV11-2, the J call TRBJ1-1; D remains unclear. The sample was PBMCs. In nucleotides, the CDR3 is TGTGCCAGCAGCCCAGGCAGAGTAATGAACACTGAAGCTTTCTTT. Its translation is CASSPGRVMNTEAFF.